The present T cell receptor beta chain was sequenced within a study of CD8 T cells in ankylosing spondylitis. Regarding the study as a whole: Clones tied to disease were said to be significantly enriched in matched ankylosing spondylitis synovial fluid.

As to this clonotype: Its specificity is not known.

Molecular-barcoded quantitative 5'-RACE produced these TCR beta libraries. One entry per CDR3 protein results from TCRdb running MiXCR on the 5' RACE reads. The table includes a few hundred thousand distinct CDR3 sequences, approximately 22% detected once. The length of the CDR3 is 13 residues. V trimming: 7 bases; J trimming: 9 bases; junction bases outside the gene matches: 9. Sequences were obtained from blood, either unsorted or a sorted T cell fraction (not recorded which). The source of this sequence is a male donor with ankylosing spondylitis or in good health (not recorded which). This chain connects TRBV12-3 or TRBV12-4 to TRBJ2-1; TRBD1 matches at 7 bases. The CDR3 sequence: CASNLGTAGEQFF. CDR3 bases: TGTGCCAGCAACCTGGGGACAGCTGGTGAGCAGTTCTTC.